This passage covers 9 T cell receptor beta chains from one sample sequenced in a study of CD8+CD57+ T cells in acquired aplastic anemia. Sequenced patients had shown CD8+CD57+ cell expansion by flow cytometry. The template for TCR beta VDJ and CDR3 sequence profiling was genomic DNA. TCRdb called the reads again in MiXCR, with one record for every CDR3 protein. The sample holds more than 150,000 distinct CDR3 sequences, 40% to 55% seen once. Sequenced sample: sorted CD4+, CD8+, or CD8+CD57+ T cells (not recorded which) from PBMCs. These receptors originate from a human donor with aplastic anemia.

Note on this clonotype: The junction differs from germline at one of its ends, possibly a read error. In DNA form, the CDR3 reads TGTGCCAGCAGTTACTCAGGGCTAGCGGGAGCCAACACCGGGGAGCTGTTTTTT. Translation gives CASSYSGLAGANTGELFF. The V call is TRBV10-3, the J call TRBJ2-2; 10 nucleotides agree with TRBD2. Germline values: CDR1 ENHRY, CDR2 SYGVKD. The CDR3 totals 18 residues.

V usage is TRBV20-1 and J usage is TRBJ1-6; D may be TRBD1 (5 bases). The CDR3 has 15 residues. V was shortened by 0 bases and J by 7 bases, with 13 bases between the two germline ends. Germline V gene lookup returns CDR1 DFQATT and CDR2 SNEGSKA (reference sequence). CDR3 nucleotide sequence: TGCAGTGCTAGAGAGGGGCAGGGTAAGAATTCACCCCTCCACTTT. As protein: CSAREGQGKNSPLHF.

The J gene is TRBJ1-5, the V gene TRBV2; 7 nucleotides align to TRBD1. The CDR3 has 17 residues. V was clipped by 5 bases and J by 0 bases; unmatched bases: 10. Germline V gene sequence: CDR1 SNHLY, CDR2 FYNNEI. CDR3 loop: CASSFRDSKNSNQPQHF. The CDR3 coding sequence is TGTGCCAGCAGTTTCCGGGACAGCAAAAATAGCAATCAGCCCCAGCATTTT.

This clonotype was detected ten times or more. The chain joins TRBV7-6 to TRBJ2-2, with D possibly being TRBD2 (6 bases). The V gene lost 0 bases and the J gene lost 2 bases, with 13 bases spanning the gap. The CDR3 is 17 residues long. CDR1 and CDR2 from the germline V gene are SGHVS and FNYEAQ. The DNA of the CDR3 is TGTGCCAGCAGCTTAGCGCCGGGGACTCATAACACCGGGGAGCTGTTTTTT. Translation: CASSLAPGTHNTGELFF.

The V gene is TRBV5-6, the J gene TRBJ2-7; no clear D. This CDR3 has 14 residues. Deletions cut 0 bases from V and 8 bases from J, with 15 bases between. Germline CDR1 SGHDT, CDR2 YYEEEE. The CDR3 DNA reads TGTGCCAGCAGCTTGGGCAGGTATCAGCCCCAGCAGTACGTC. This encodes CASSLGRYQPQQYV.

This clonotype was seen repeatedly, ten times or more. The chain is built from TRBV20-1 and TRBJ2-1; 11 bases fit TRBD2. The V gene's germline CDR1 is DFQATT and CDR2 SNEGSKA (reference sequence). The CDR3 contains 15 residues. V was clipped by 4 bases and J by 2 bases; unmatched bases: 4. CDR3 loop: CSAKTLAGAYNEQFF. CDR3 nucleotide sequence: TGCAGTGCTAAAACACTAGCGGGAGCCTACAATGAGCAGTTCTTC.

About this clonotype itself: One junction end does not reproduce the germline sequence, and a read error may be involved. V and J are TRBV7-6 and TRBJ1-3; possibly TRBD1 for D (5 bases). The CDR3 consists of 16 residues. Germline loops: CDR1 SGHVS, CDR2 FNYEAQ. The CDR3 region is CASSLGPGQTGDTIYF. The CDR3 coding sequence is TGTGCCAGCAGCTTAGGGCCAGGGCAAACTGGAGACACCATATATTTT.

This clonotype was detected only a few times. The genes are TRBV15 and TRBJ1-5; 7 bases are shared with TRBD1. Germline CDR1 reads LNHNV; CDR2 reads YYDKDF (reference sequence). The CDR3 loop spans 13 amino acids. J gave up 2 bases and V 9 bases, and 4 bases lay outside the gene matches. The CDR3 protein is CATQQGGNQPQHF. In nucleotides, the CDR3 is TGTGCCACTCAGCAGGGGGGCAATCAGCCCCAGCATTTT. Full variable domain (remainder filled in from reference TRBV15 and TRBJ1-5): DAMVIQNPRYQVTQFGKPVTLSCSQTLNHNVMYWYQQKSSQAPKLLFHYYDKDFNNEADTPDNFQSRRPNTSFCFLDIRSPGLGDTAMYLCATQQGGNQPQHFGDGTRLSIL.

The chain carries TRBV19 and TRBJ2-7; D is ambiguous. CDR1 is LNHDA and CDR2 is SQIVND in the germline V gene (reference sequence). The CDR3 loop spans 14 amino acids. V was trimmed by 5 bases and J by 0 bases, leaving 11 bases between them. The CDR3 nucleotides are TGTGCCAGTAGTCCAGAGACCGCCTCCTACGAGCAGTACTTC. Encoded protein: CASSPETASYEQYF.